This T cell receptor (beta chain) was retrieved from a study of blood T cell repertoires in COVID-19. Turning to the study itself: From the United States, Italy and Spain came samples of acute and convalescent COVID-19.

Recruitment covered about 26 US areas and drew participants whose ages spanned about 18 to 95 years. The CDR3 contains 16 residues. The ends lost 0 bases at V and 7 bases at J; junction bases unmatched: 9. Germline CDR1 is MGHRA and CDR2 is YSYEKL. Per the authors' pipeline: From reference gene primer amplification, estimates of nucleated cell counts were derived. Libraries were prepared by immunoSEQ multiplex PCR; TCRdb keeps only in-frame clonotypes and omits some of them. V and J calls and clone size come straight from that table; D and trimming were deduced from the DNA. Of 350,000 to 400,000 clones in the sample, just over 90% were seen once.

This receptor was obtained from a woman in her thirties or forties who had been exposed to COVID-19. Material: PBMCs or T cells enriched from blood (not recorded which). The chain carries TRBV4-1 and TRBJ1-1; 9 positions match TRBD1. The chain's CDR3 is CASSQEGTGISGEAFF. Written as DNA, the CDR3 is TGCGCCAGCAGCCAAGAGGGGACAGGGATCTCCGGTGAAGCTTTCTTT.